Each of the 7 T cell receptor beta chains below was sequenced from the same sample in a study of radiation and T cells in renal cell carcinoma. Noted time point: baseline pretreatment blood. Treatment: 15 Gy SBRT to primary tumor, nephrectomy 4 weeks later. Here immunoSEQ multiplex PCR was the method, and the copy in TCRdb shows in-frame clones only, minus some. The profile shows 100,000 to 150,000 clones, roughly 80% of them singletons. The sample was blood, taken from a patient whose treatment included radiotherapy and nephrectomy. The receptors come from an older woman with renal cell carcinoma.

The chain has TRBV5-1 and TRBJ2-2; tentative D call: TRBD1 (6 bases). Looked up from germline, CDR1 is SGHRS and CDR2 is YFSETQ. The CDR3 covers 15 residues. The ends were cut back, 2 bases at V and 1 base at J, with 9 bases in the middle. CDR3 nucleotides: TGCGCCAGCAGCTTAAGGACAGAGAACACCGGGGAGCTGTTTTTT. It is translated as CASSLRTENTGELFF.

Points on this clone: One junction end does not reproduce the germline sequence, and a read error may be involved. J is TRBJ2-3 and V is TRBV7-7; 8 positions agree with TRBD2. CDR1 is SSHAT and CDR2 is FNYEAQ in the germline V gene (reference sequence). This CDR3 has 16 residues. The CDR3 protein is CASSTQPPAGVDTQYF. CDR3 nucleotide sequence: TGTGCTAGCAGCACCCAACCCCCAGCGGGAGTAGATACGCAGTATTTT.

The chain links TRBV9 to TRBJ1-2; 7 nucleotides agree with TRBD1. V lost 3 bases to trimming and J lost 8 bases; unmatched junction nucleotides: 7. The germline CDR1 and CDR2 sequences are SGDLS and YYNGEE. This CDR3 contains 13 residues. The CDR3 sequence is CASSDEGAGGYTF. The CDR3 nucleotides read TGTGCCAGCAGCGACGAGGGGGCGGGAGGCTACACCTTC.

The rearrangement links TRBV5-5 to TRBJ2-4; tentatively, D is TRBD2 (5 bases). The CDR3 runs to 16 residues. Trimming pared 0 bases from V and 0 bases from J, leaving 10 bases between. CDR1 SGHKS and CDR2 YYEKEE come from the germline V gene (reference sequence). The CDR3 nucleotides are TGTGCCAGCAGCTTGGGGACTGGCCTAGCCAAAAACATTCAGTACTTC. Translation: CASSLGTGLAKNIQYF. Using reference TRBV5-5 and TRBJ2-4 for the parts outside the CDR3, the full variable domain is DAGVTQSPTHLIKTRGQQVTLRCSPISGHKSVSWYQQVLGQGPQFIFQYYEKEERGRGNFPDRFSARQFPNYSSELNVNALLLGDSALYLCASSLGTGLAKNIQYFGAGTRLSVL.

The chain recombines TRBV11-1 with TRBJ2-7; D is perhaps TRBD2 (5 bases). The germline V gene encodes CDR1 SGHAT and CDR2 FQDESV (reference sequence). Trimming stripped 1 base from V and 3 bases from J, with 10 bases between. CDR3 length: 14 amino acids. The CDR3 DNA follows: TGTGCCAGCAGCTTAGTCACAGAGGGCTACGAGCAGTACTTC. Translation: CASSLVTEGYEQYF.

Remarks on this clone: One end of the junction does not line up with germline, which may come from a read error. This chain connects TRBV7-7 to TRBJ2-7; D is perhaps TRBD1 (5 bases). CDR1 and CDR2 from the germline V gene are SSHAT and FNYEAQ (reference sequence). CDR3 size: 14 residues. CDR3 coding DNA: TGTGCTAGCAGCCCCCTGACAGTTGCCTACGAGCAGTACTTC. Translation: CASSPLTVAYEQYF. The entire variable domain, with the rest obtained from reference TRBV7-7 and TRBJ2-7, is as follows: GAGVSQSPRYKVTKRGQDVTLRCDPISSHATLYWYQQALGQGPEFLTYFNYEAQPDKSGLPSDRFSAERPEGSISTLTIQRTEQRDSAMYRCASSPLTVAYEQYFGPGTRLTVT.

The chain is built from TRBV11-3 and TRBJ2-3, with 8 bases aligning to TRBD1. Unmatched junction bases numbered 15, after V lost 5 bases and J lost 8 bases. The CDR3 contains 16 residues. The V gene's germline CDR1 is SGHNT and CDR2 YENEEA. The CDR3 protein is CASSPNRGAHSGTQYF. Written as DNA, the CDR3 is TGTGCCAGCAGCCCTAACAGGGGGGCCCACAGTGGTACGCAGTATTTT.